This entry describes one T cell receptor beta chain. As yet, its antigen is unknown. These data are taken from a study of chemoradiotherapy in HPV16-positive cancers. Study as a whole: A couple of HPV16-positive patients' cells yielded candidate HPV-specific clones and common motifs. General study results and limits: Candidate HPV-specific clones and E7-related TCR motifs grew in tumor during treatment.

Over chemoradiotherapy, repertoires were sampled more than once. The CDR3 extends over 14 amino acids. J lost 0 bases, V lost 8 bases, and 6 bases had no gene match. Germline assignment: CDR1 LNHDA and CDR2 SQIVND (reference sequence). Produced via immunoSEQ multiplex PCR; TCRdb's table is partial and in-frame only. The table records fewer than 25,000 clones, 73% of them present only once. The clonotype originates from a human donor with HPV-associated anogenital cancer. V and J are TRBV19 and TRBJ1-1, with 7 bases lining up with TRBD1. The sample was collected from a patient who underwent chemoradiotherapy. CDR3 nucleotides: TGTGCCAGTGGGAGGACAGGAATGAACACTGAAGCTTTCTTT. Amino acid sequence: CASGRTGMNTEAFF.